Listed below are T cell receptor beta chains from one sample, sequenced in a study of siplizumab effects on memory and regulatory T cells. Libraries were prepared by immunoSEQ multiplex PCR; TCRdb keeps only in-frame clonotypes and omits some of them. The sample lists fewer than 120,000 clones, 80% to 95% occurring once. Sequenced: CD4+ T cells sorted from blood. These receptors came from a human donor in good health. Both conserved end residues are part of each CDR3. The D gene is left open where the match is weak. Rows may omit the clone size; those that give it use once, few, many or a size class.

TRBJ2-5,14,.,.,TRBV18,CASSPPGIQETQYF,TGTGCCAGCTCACCACCGGGAATCCAAGAGACCCAGTACTTC
TRBJ2-1,17,.,TRBD2,TRBV5-1,CASSLTSGGASYNEQFF,TGCGCCAGCAGCTTGACCAGCGGGGGGGCCTCCTACAATGAGCAGTTCTTC
TRBJ2-5,12,.,TRBD2,TRBV11-3,CASSSSGGTQYF,TGTGCCAGCAGCTCTAGCGGGGGGACCCAGTACTTC
TRBJ2-5,13,once,.,TRBV13,CASSSSALETQYF,TGTGCCAGCAGCTCCTCCGCGTTAGAGACCCAGTACTTC
TRBJ2-1,16,.,.,TRBV14,CASSHFLAARYNEQFF,TGTGCCAGCAGCCACTTTTTAGCGGCCCGATACAATGAGCAGTTCTTC
TRBJ2-7,14,.,.,TRBV21-1,CASSKAPGSYEQYF,TGTGCCAGCAGCAAAGCCCCGGGATCCTACGAGCAGTACTTC
TRBJ2-7,14,.,TRBD1,TRBV19,CASSNTGGTYEQYF,TGTGCCAGTAGTAACACAGGGGGGACCTACGAGCAGTACTTC
TRBJ2-1,12,once,.,TRBV2,CASRSDLHQQFF,TGTGCCAGCCGTTCGGACCTTCATCAGCAGTTCTTC
TRBJ2-7,12,once,TRBD2,TRBV19,CASSMRGDEQYF,TGTGCCAGTAGTATGCGGGGGGATGAGCAGTACTTC
TRBJ2-1,14,.,TRBD2,TRBV28,CAAQGTSGYNEQFF,TGTGCCGCCCAAGGAACTAGCGGATACAATGAGCAGTTCTTC
TRBJ2-5,16,.,.,TRBV6-5,CASSYGRGPYQETQYF,TGTGCCAGCAGTTACGGCCGGGGGCCCTACCAAGAGACCCAGTACTTC
TRBJ1-4,12,.,.,TRBV6-5,CASSQKVGKLFF,TGTGCCAGCAGTCAAAAGGTTGGAAAACTGTTTTTT
TRBJ2-2,16,.,.,TRBV4-2,CASSPDPGQNTGELFF,TGTGCCAGCAGCCCGGACCCCGGACAGAACACCGGGGAGCTGTTTTTT
TRBJ1-2,12,.,.,TRBV30,CAWTPGRVGYTF,TGTGCCTGGACCCCCGGTCGGGTGGGCTACACCTTC
TRBJ2-3,15,once,TRBD1,TRBV27,CASSLRTGSGDTQYF,TGTGCCAGCAGTCTAAGGACAGGGAGCGGGGATACGCAGTATTTT
TRBJ2-7,15,.,TRBD1,TRBV7-9,CASRGTGTGLDEQYF,TGTGCCAGCAGAGGGACCGGGACAGGGTTGGACGAGCAGTACTTC
TRBJ1-4,14,once,.,TRBV4-1,CASSHRVIDEKLFF,TGCGCCAGCAGCCACAGGGTAATTGATGAAAAACTGTTTTTT
TRBJ2-2,16,.,.,TRBV4-1,CASSQGPGASTGELFF,TGCGCCAGCAGCCAAGGTCCGGGGGCGAGCACCGGGGAGCTGTTTTTT
TRBJ2-7,15,.,TRBD1,TRBV4-2,CASSLSGQGINEQYF,TGTGCCAGCAGCCTCTCGGGACAGGGTATCAACGAGCAGTACTTC
TRBJ1-2,13,.,.,TRBV19,CASSYGPGDGYTF,TGTGCCAGTAGTTACGGGCCAGGGGATGGCTACACCTTC
TRBJ2-5,13,.,.,TRBV6-5,CASARAGPETQYF,TGTGCCAGCGCACGGGCAGGCCCAGAGACCCAGTACTTC
TRBJ1-1,13,.,.,TRBV5-1,CASSLDNTLGAFF,TGCGCCAGCAGCTTGGACAATACTCTCGGGGCTTTCTTT
TRBJ1-4,14,.,TRBD1,TRBV29-1,CSVRQQGRNEKLFF,TGCAGCGTTAGGCAACAGGGGAGGAATGAAAAACTGTTTTTT
TRBJ2-5,14,.,.,TRBV9,CASSAGTATATQYF,TGTGCCAGCAGCGCCGGGACCGCAACCGCGACCCAGTACTTC
TRBJ2-7,16,.,.,TRBV21-1,CASLRPGLAGGPGQYF,TGTGCCAGCCTTAGGCCGGGACTAGCGGGAGGGCCCGGGCAGTACTTC
TRBJ1-5,15,.,.,TRBV6-1,CASGNFGQGIQPQHF,TGTGCCAGCGGCAATTTCGGGCAGGGGATTCAGCCCCAGCATTTT
TRBJ2-3,12,.,.,TRBV27,CATGVGRDTQYF,TGTGCCACCGGGGTGGGTCGGGATACGCAGTATTTT
TRBJ1-1,15,.,TRBD1,TRBV7-2,CASQVQGRGDTEAFF,TGTGCCAGCCAAGTGCAGGGCAGGGGGGACACTGAAGCTTTCTTT
TRBJ1-1,13,.,.,TRBV6-5,CASSYSSNTEAFF,TGTGCCAGCAGTTACTCGTCTAACACTGAAGCTTTCTTT
TRBJ2-7,14,.,.,TRBV2,CASQSQHTTYEQYF,TGTGCCTCTCAATCCCAGCATACGACCTACGAGCAGTACTTC
TRBJ1-1,15,.,TRBD1,TRBV2,CASRRQGALNTEAFF,TGTGCCAGCAGAAGGCAGGGGGCGTTGAACACTGAAGCTTTCTTT
TRBJ2-7,12,.,.,TRBV6-1,CASSWERHEQYF,TGTGCCAGCTCTTGGGAGAGACACGAGCAGTACTTC
TRBJ1-1,12,.,.,TRBV7-9,CASSLMGTEAFF,TGTGCCAGCAGCTTAATGGGGACTGAAGCTTTCTTT
TRBJ1-4,12,.,.,TRBV7-9,CASSPVGEKLFF,TGTGCCAGCTCTCCGGTAGGGGAAAAACTGTTTTTT
TRBJ2-7,14,.,.,TRBV10-3,CAISGGASGHEQYF,TGTGCCATCAGTGGTGGGGCATCCGGGCACGAGCAGTACTTC
TRBJ1-5,15,.,.,TRBV6-1,CASSEAQISNQPQHF,TGTGCCAGCAGTGAAGCGCAGATAAGCAATCAGCCCCAGCATTTT
TRBJ1-2,16,.,TRBD1,TRBV14,CASSRTTGQGAYGYTF,TGTGCCAGCAGCCGAACGACGGGACAGGGGGCCTATGGCTACACCTTC
TRBJ2-7,15,.,.,TRBV21-1,CASSPRGTGANEQYF,TGTGCCAGCAGCCCTCGGGGGACAGGGGCCAACGAGCAGTACTTC
TRBJ1-5,14,.,.,TRBV28,CASTRRSRNQPQHF,TGTGCCAGCACGCGCAGGTCTCGGAATCAGCCCCAGCATTTT
TRBJ1-2,15,once,.,TRBV7-2,CASSLGRQLFSGYTF,TGTGCCAGCAGCTTAGGAAGACAGTTGTTTTCTGGCTACACCTTC
TRBJ2-7,13,.,.,TRBV5-1,CASSLGERSEQYF,TGCGCCAGCAGCTTGGGGGAAAGGAGCGAGCAGTACTTC
TRBJ2-5,13,.,.,TRBV9,CASSVLAGETQYF,TGTGCCAGCAGCGTTCTAGCAGGGGAGACCCAGTACTTC
TRBJ2-7,14,.,.,TRBV10-3,CAISEGTLSYEQYF,TGTGCCATCAGTGAGGGGACACTTTCCTACGAGCAGTACTTC
TRBJ1-2,12,once,TRBD1,TRBV6-5,CASSGTGEGYTF,TGTGCCAGCAGCGGGACAGGGGAGGGCTACACCTTC
TRBJ2-1,12,.,.,TRBV29-1,CSAAVDYNEQFF,TGCAGCGCGGCCGTGGACTACAATGAGCAGTTCTTC
TRBJ2-1,13,.,.,TRBV11-2,CASSIRTDNEQFF,TGTGCCAGCAGCATAAGAACCGACAATGAGCAGTTCTTC
TRBJ1-1,17,once,.,TRBV7-9,CASSSLGTSGENTEAFF,TGTGCCAGCAGCTCTCTCGGGACCTCGGGAGAGAACACTGAAGCTTTCTTT
TRBJ2-2,14,.,.,TRBV6-5,CASSWYQVTGELFF,TGTGCCAGCAGTTGGTACCAGGTCACCGGGGAGCTGTTTTTT
TRBJ1-1,12,.,TRBD1,TRBV18,CASSPADRAAFF,TGTGCCAGCTCACCCGCGGACAGGGCTGCTTTCTTT